This is a list of T cell receptor beta chains from one sample in a study of cytomegalovirus exposure and HLA in healthy donors. The protocol was immunoSEQ multiplex PCR, while the TCRdb copy is restricted to in-frame clones and leaves out a portion. The table shows fewer than 150,000 clones, with about three quarters occurring only once. Material: PBMCs. All receptors derive from a human donor in good health. Each CDR3 is given with its conserved first and last residue. The order of the fields is clone size, D gene, V gene, J gene, CDR3 DNA, CDR3 protein. A D gene is named only where the DNA matches it firmly. The size entry is marked missing in some rows and otherwise reads once, few, many or a size class.

clone size: .
D gene: TRBD2
V gene: TRBV30
J gene: TRBJ2-4
CDR3 DNA: TGTGCCTCCCCGGGGGAGGGGAGAAGATCGAAAAACATTCAGTACTTC
CDR3 protein: CASPGEGRRSKNIQYF

clone size: .
D gene: TRBD2
V gene: TRBV9
J gene: TRBJ2-1
CDR3 DNA: TGTGCCAGCAGCGTAGAGCCTAGCGGGGGGGCGAGAAATGAGCAGTTCTTC
CDR3 protein: CASSVEPSGGARNEQFF

clone size: .
D gene: TRBD1
V gene: TRBV13
J gene: TRBJ1-2
CDR3 DNA: TGTGCCAGCAGCTCTCAGGGGGTTGTTGGCTACACCTTC
CDR3 protein: CASSSQGVVGYTF

clone size: few
D gene: TRBD1
V gene: TRBV29-1
J gene: TRBJ1-2
CDR3 DNA: TGCAGCGGCGCTAGACAGGGGGTGCAGGGCTACACCTTC
CDR3 protein: CSGARQGVQGYTF

clone size: .
D gene: .
V gene: TRBV14
J gene: TRBJ2-5
CDR3 DNA: TGTGCCAGCAGCTCTAAGGAGACCCAGTACTTC
CDR3 protein: CASSSKETQYF

clone size: .
D gene: TRBD1
V gene: TRBV7-9
J gene: TRBJ2-7
CDR3 DNA: TGTGCCAGCAGGGGGCCCGGGACAGGGATATACGAGCAGTACTTC
CDR3 protein: CASRGPGTGIYEQYF

clone size: .
D gene: TRBD1
V gene: TRBV15
J gene: TRBJ1-5
CDR3 DNA: TGTGCCACCAGCAGAGATACAGGGGGCTGGCAGCCCCAGCATTTT
CDR3 protein: CATSRDTGGWQPQHF

clone size: .
D gene: .
V gene: TRBV15
J gene: TRBJ2-3
CDR3 DNA: TGTGCCACCAGCAGAGATCGCCCCCTCGCAGGCACGCAGTATTTT
CDR3 protein: CATSRDRPLAGTQYF

clone size: .
D gene: TRBD1
V gene: TRBV4-1
J gene: TRBJ2-7
CDR3 DNA: TGCGCCAGCAGCCAAGAAGACAGGGGGATTGTCGAGCAGTACTTC
CDR3 protein: CASSQEDRGIVEQYF

clone size: few
D gene: TRBD1
V gene: TRBV7-6
J gene: TRBJ1-1
CDR3 DNA: TGTGCCAGCAGCTTAGGGGCAGGGGGCACTGAAGCTTTCTTT
CDR3 protein: CASSLGAGGTEAFF

clone size: .
D gene: TRBD2
V gene: TRBV6-5
J gene: TRBJ2-5
CDR3 DNA: TGTGCCAGCAGTCGGGGACTAGCAGAGACCCAGTACTTC
CDR3 protein: CASSRGLAETQYF

clone size: .
D gene: .
V gene: TRBV9
J gene: TRBJ1-1
CDR3 DNA: TGTGCCAGCAGCGTCAGGGTTGGGAACACTGAAGCTTTCTTT
CDR3 protein: CASSVRVGNTEAFF

clone size: .
D gene: TRBD1
V gene: TRBV5-1
J gene: TRBJ1-1
CDR3 DNA: TGCGCCAGCAGCCCCTGGGACAGTTACACTGAAGCTTTCTTT
CDR3 protein: CASSPWDSYTEAFF

clone size: .
D gene: TRBD2
V gene: TRBV7-2
J gene: TRBJ2-7
CDR3 DNA: TGTGCCAGCAGCTTAGGAGGCCGGAACGTCTGGCGGGAGGGATACGAGCAGTACTTC
CDR3 protein: CASSLGGRNVWREGYEQYF

clone size: .
D gene: .
V gene: TRBV7-9
J gene: TRBJ1-1
CDR3 DNA: TGTGCCAGCAGCTTAGTGTTCCTTGGACACAGTGTGAACACTGAAGCTTTCTTT
CDR3 protein: CASSLVFLGHSVNTEAFF

clone size: once
D gene: .
V gene: TRBV5-1
J gene: TRBJ1-1
CDR3 DNA: TGCGCCAGCAGCTTGGCCGGGTTGAGTCAGAACACTGAAGCTTTCTTT
CDR3 protein: CASSLAGLSQNTEAFF

clone size: few
D gene: .
V gene: TRBV19
J gene: TRBJ1-5
CDR3 DNA: TGTGCCAGTACGCAGTCAAATCAGCCCCAGCATTTT
CDR3 protein: CASTQSNQPQHF

clone size: .
D gene: TRBD1
V gene: TRBV4-1
J gene: TRBJ1-3
CDR3 DNA: TGCGCCAGCAGCCAAGGGGACAGGACAAACACCATATATTTT
CDR3 protein: CASSQGDRTNTIYF

clone size: .
D gene: .
V gene: TRBV19
J gene: TRBJ1-1
CDR3 DNA: TGTGCCAGTAGTAACGCAGGGCTTGAAGCTTTCTTT
CDR3 protein: CASSNAGLEAFF

clone size: .
D gene: TRBD1
V gene: TRBV28
J gene: TRBJ1-5
CDR3 DNA: TGTGCCAGCAGTGAAAAACCGGGACAGCTGAATCAGCCCCAGCATTTT
CDR3 protein: CASSEKPGQLNQPQHF

clone size: .
D gene: TRBD1
V gene: TRBV5-4
J gene: TRBJ1-2
CDR3 DNA: TGTGCCAGCAGCCTGAGGGACAGGGGCGCCTATGGCTACACCTTC
CDR3 protein: CASSLRDRGAYGYTF

clone size: .
D gene: .
V gene: TRBV9
J gene: TRBJ2-5
CDR3 DNA: TGTGCCAGCAGCGTAGAGGCTAGCTACCAAGAGACCCAGTACTTC
CDR3 protein: CASSVEASYQETQYF